This entry describes one TCR beta chain. These data originate in a study of patients and donors after allogeneic stem cell transplantation. The ends were cut back, 6 bases at V and 7 bases at J, with 22 bases in the middle. Per the germline V gene, CDR1 is MNHNS and CDR2 is SASEGT. CDR3 length equals 15 residues. TCRdb passed the RT-PCR reads through MiXCR, listing each CDR3 protein once. The sample holds hundreds of thousands of distinct CDR3 sequences, roughly 16% seen once. V and J are TRBV6-1 and TRBJ2-7; D remains ambiguous. This TCR came from a human donor who was either an allogeneic HSCT recipient or a stem cell or donor lymphocyte infusion donor (not recorded which). It is not recorded whose cells these are; they may come from a transplant donor. The specimen sequenced was blood, either unsorted or a sorted T cell fraction (not recorded which). This CDR3 reads CASRNIRTAVGEQYF. The CDR3 DNA sequence: TGTGCCAGCAGAAATATCCGAACCGCGGTTGGGGAGCAGTACTTC.